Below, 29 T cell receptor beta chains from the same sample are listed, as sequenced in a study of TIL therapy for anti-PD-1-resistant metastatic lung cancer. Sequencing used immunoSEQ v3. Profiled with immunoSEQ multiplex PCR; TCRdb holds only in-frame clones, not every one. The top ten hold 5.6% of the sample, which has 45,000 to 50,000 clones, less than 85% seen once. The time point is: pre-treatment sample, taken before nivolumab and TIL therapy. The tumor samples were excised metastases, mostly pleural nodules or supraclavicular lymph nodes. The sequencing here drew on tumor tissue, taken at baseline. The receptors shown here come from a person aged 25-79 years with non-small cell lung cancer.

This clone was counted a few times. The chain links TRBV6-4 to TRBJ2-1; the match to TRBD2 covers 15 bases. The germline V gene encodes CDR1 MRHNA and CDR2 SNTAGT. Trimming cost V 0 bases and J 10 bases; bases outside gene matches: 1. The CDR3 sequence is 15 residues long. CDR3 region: CASSDSGLAGGEQFF. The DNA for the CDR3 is TGTGCCAGCAGTGACTCCGGACTAGCGGGAGGGGAGCAGTTCTTC.

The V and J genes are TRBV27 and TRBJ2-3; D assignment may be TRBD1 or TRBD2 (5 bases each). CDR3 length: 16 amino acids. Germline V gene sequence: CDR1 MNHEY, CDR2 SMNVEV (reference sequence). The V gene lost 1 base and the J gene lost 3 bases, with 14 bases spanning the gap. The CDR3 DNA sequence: TGTGCCAGCAGTTTATTTATGGGACCGCCGACAGATACGCAGTATTTT. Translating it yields CASSLFMGPPTDTQYF.

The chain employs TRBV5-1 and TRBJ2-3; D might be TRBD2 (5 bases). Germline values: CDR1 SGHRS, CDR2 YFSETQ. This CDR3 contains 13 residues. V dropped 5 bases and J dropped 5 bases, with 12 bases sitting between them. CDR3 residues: CASSTNAGDTQYF. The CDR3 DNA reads TGCGCCAGCAGTACCAATGCGGGAGATACGCAGTATTTT. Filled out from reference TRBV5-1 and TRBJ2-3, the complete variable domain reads KAGVTQTPRYLIKTRGQQVTLSCSPISGHRSVSWYQQTPGQGLQFLFEYFSETQRNKGNFPGRFSGRQFSNSRSEMNVSTLELGDSALYLCASSTNAGDTQYFGPGTRLTVL.

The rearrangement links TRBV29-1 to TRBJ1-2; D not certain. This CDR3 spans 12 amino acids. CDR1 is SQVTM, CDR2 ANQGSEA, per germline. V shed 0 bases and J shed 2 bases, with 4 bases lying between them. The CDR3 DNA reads TGCAGCGTTGAAGACCAAAACTATGGCTACACCTTC. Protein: CSVEDQNYGYTF.

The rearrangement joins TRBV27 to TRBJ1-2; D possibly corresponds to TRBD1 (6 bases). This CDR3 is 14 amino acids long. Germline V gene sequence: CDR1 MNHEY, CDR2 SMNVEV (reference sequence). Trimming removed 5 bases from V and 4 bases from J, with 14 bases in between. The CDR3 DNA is TGTGCCAGCAGTCACGACCAGGGGACCTATGGCTACACCTTC. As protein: CASSHDQGTYGYTF.

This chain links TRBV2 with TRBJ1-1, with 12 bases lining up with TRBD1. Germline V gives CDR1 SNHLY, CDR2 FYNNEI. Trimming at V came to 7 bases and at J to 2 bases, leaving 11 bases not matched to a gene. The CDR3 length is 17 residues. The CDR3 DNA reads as TGTGCCAGCACTGTAGCCGGGACAGGGGGCCCCAACACTGAAGCTTTCTTT. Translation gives CASTVAGTGGPNTEAFF.

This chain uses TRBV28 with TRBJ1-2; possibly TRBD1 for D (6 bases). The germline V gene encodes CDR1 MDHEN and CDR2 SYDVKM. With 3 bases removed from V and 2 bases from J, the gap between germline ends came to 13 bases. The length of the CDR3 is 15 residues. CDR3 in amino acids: CASSLSLGGNYGYTF. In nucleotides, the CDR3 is TGTGCCAGCAGTTTGAGCCTTGGGGGCAACTATGGCTACACCTTC.

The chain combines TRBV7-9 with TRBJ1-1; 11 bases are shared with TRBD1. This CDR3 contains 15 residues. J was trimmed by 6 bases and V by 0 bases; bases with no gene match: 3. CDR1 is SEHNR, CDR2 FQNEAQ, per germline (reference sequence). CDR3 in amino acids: CASSLAWGQGAEAFF. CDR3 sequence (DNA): TGTGCCAGCAGCTTAGCCTGGGGACAGGGGGCTGAAGCTTTCTTT.

The CDR3 loop is CSVEDHDRFSNYGYTF. The CDR3 coding sequence is TGCAGCGTTGAAGATCATGACAGATTTTCTAACTATGGCTACACCTTC. The chain combines TRBV29-1 with TRBJ1-2; D perhaps matches TRBD1 (5 bases). Between the trimmed V and J ends, which lost 0 bases and 0 bases, there was a span of 14 bases. This CDR3 has 16 amino acids. Per the germline V gene, CDR1 is SQVTM and CDR2 is ANQGSEA.

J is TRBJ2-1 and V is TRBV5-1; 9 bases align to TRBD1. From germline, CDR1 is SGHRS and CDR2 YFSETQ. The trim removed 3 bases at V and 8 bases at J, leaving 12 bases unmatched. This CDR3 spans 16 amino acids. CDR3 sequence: CASSSTRTGVSDEQFF. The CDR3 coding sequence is TGCGCCAGCAGCTCAACTAGGACAGGGGTTTCAGATGAGCAGTTCTTC.

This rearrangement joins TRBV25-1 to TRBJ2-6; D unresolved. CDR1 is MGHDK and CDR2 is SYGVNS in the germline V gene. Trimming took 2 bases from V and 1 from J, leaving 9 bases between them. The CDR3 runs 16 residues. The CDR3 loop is CASSESMLSGANVLTF. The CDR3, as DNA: TGTGCCAGCAGTGAAAGCATGTTGTCTGGGGCCAACGTCCTGACTTTC.

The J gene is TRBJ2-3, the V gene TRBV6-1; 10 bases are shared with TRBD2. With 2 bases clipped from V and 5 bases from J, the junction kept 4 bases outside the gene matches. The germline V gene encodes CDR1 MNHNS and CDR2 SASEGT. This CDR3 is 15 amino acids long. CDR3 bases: TGTGCCAGCAGTGAACTAGCGGGAGCCGAAGATACGCAGTATTTT. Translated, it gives CASSELAGAEDTQYF.

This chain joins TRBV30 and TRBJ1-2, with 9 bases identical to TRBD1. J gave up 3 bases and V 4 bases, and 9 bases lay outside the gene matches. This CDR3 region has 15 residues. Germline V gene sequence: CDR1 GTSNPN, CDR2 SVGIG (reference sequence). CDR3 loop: CAWTEGTGLYYGYTF. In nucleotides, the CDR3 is TGTGCCTGGACCGAGGGGACAGGGCTGTACTATGGCTACACCTTC.

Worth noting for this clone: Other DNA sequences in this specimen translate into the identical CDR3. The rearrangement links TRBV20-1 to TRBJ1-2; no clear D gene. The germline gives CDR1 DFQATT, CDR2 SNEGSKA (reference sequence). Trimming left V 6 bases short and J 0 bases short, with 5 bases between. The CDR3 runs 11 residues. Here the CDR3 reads CSAPANYGYTF. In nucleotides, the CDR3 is TGCAGTGCCCCAGCTAACTATGGCTACACCTTC.

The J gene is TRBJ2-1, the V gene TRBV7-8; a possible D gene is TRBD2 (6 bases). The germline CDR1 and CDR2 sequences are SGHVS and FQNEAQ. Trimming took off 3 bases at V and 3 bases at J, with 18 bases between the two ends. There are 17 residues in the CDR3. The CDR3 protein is CASSFVRRGLGYNEQFF. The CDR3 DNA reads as TGTGCCAGCAGCTTTGTCAGGAGGGGCTTGGGCTACAATGAGCAGTTCTTC.

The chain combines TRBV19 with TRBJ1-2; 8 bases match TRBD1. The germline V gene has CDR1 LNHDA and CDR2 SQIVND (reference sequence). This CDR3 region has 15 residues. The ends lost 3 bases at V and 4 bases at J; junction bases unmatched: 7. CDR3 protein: CASSIPGGSSYGYTF. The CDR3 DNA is TGTGCCAGTAGTATCCCAGGGGGCTCGTCCTATGGCTACACCTTC. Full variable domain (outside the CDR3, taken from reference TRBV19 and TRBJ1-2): DGGITQSPKYLFRKEGQNVTLSCEQNLNHDAMYWYRQDPGQGLRLIYYSQIVNDFQKGDIAEGYSVSREKKESFPLTVTSAQKNPTAFYLCASSIPGGSSYGYTFGSGTRLTVV.

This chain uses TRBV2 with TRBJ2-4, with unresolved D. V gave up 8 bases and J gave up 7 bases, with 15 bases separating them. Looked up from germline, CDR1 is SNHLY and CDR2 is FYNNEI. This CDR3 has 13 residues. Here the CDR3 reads CASWSDTENIQYF. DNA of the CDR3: TGTGCCAGCTGGTCAGATACCGAGAACATTCAGTACTTC. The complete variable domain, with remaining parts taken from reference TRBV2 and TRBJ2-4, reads EPEVTQTPSHQVTQMGQEVILRCVPISNHLYFYWYRQILGQKVEFLVSFYNNEISEKSEIFDDQFSVERPDGSNFTLKIRSTKLEDSAMYFCASWSDTENIQYFGAGTRLSVL.

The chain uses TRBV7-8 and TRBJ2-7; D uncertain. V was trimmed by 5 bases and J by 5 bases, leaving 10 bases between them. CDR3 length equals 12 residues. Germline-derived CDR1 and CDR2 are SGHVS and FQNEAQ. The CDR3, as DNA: TGTGCCAGCAGCACCCGATACAACGAGCAGTACTTC. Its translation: CASSTRYNEQYF.

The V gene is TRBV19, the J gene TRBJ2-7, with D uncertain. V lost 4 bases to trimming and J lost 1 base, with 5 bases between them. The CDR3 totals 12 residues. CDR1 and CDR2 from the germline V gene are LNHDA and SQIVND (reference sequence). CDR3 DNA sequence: TGTGCCAGTAGTAACGGTTCCTACGAGCAGTACTTC. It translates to CASSNGSYEQYF.

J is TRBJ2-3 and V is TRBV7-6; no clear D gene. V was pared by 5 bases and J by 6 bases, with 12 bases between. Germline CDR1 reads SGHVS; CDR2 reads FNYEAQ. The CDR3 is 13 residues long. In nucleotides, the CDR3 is TGTGCCAGCAGCCCCCAGACTTGGGATACGCAGTATTTT. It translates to CASSPQTWDTQYF.

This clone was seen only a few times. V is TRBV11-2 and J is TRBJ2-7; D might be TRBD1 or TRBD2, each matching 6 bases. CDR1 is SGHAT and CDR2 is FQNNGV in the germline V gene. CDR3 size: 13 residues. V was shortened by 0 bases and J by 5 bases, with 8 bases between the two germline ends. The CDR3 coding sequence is TGTGCCAGCAGCTTAGATAGGGGGGACGAGCAGTACTTC. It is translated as CASSLDRGDEQYF.

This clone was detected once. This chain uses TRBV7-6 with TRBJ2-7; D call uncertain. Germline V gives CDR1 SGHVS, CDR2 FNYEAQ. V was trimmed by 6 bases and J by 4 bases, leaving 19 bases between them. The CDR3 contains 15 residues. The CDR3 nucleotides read TGTGCCAGCAGTCCGGACCTGGGGTCAGTGTACGAGCAGTACTTC. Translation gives CASSPDLGSVYEQYF.

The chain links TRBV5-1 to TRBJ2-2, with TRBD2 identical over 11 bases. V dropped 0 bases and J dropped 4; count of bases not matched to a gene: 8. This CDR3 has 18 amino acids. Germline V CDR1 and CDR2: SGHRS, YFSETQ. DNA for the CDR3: TGCGCCAGCAGCTTGGTTTCAGGCGGGACTAGCGGCACCGGGGAGCTGTTTTTT. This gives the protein CASSLVSGGTSGTGELFF.

The CDR3 loop is CASSLGGRVETQYF. In DNA form, the CDR3 reads TGTGCCAGCAGCTTAGGAGGGAGGGTAGAGACCCAGTACTTC. The chain is built from TRBV11-3 and TRBJ2-5; 7 nucleotides line up with TRBD2. V lost 1 base and J lost 4; bases outside the gene matches: 3. This CDR3 comprises 14 residues. The V gene's germline CDR1 is SGHNT and CDR2 YENEEA.

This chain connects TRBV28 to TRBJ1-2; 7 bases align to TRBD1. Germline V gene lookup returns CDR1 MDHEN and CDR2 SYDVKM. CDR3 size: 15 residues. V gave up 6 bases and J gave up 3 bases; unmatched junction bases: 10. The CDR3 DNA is TGTGCCAGCAGGACCCCCCCAGGGGGACACTATGGCTACACCTTC. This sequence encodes CASRTPPGGHYGYTF.

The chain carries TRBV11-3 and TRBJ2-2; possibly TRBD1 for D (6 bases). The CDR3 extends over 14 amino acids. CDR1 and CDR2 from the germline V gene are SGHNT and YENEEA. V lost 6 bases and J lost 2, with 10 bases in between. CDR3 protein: CASSRTVNTGELFF. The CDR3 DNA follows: TGTGCCAGCAGTCGGACAGTAAACACCGGGGAGCTGTTTTTT.

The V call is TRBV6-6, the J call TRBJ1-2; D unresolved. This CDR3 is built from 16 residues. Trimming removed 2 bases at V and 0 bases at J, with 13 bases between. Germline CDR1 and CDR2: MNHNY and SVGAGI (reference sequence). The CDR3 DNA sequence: TGTGCCAGCAGTTACCCCCTTTCCACCACTAACTATGGCTACACCTTC. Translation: CASSYPLSTTNYGYTF.

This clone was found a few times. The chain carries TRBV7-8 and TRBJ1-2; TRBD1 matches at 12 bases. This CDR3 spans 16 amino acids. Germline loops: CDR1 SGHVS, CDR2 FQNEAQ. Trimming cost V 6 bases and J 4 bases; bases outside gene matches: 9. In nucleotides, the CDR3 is TGTGCCAGCAGTTTCGGGACGGGACAGGGGGCCTATGGCTACACCTTC. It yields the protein CASSFGTGQGAYGYTF.

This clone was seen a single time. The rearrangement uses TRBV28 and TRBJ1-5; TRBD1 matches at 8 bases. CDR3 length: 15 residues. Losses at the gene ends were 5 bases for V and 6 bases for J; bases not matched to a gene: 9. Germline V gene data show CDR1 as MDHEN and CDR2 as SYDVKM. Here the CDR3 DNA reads TGTGCCAGCAGTAAATTACAGGGGGTTGGTCAGCCCCAGCATTTT. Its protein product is CASSKLQGVGQPQHF.